This T cell receptor (beta chain) was retrieved from a study of T cell repertoires in cytomegalovirus infection. TCRdb itself ran the reads through MiXCR, one entry per CDR3 protein. The sample records around 350,000 distinct CDR3 sequences, about a sixth being singletons. This clonotype was counted ten times or more. This CDR3 contains 17 residues. Losses at the gene ends were 7 bases for V and 1 base for J; bases not matched to a gene: 11. CDR1 and CDR2 from the germline V gene are ENHRY and SYGVKD. The receptor was derived from a human donor in good health (CMV status not recorded). Some clones in this sample may be carry-over from other donors' samples. The V and J genes are TRBV10-3 and TRBJ2-3; 10 positions agree with TRBD2. Sequenced material: PBMCs. CDR3: CAITQVKREGRTDTQYF. The CDR3 nucleotides are TGTGCCATCACCCAGGTGAAGCGGGAGGGTCGCACAGATACGCAGTATTTT.